The 18 T cell receptor beta chains below all came from one sample that was sequenced in a study of kidney transplant recipient with SARS-CoV-2 infection. TCRdb recomputed calls from the reads with MiXCR, one row per CDR3 protein. The sample contains 200,000 to 300,000 distinct CDR3 sequences, 29% of which appear only once. Sequences were derived from a blood sample, sampled at baseline and on day 111 from a kidney transplant recipient. These receptors all come from a male patient aged 30 to 40 who had COVID-19 and was a kidney transplant recipient. Some T cells may originate from the graft donor.

A remark on this clonotype: A much more abundant neighbour one base away suggests this may be a read error. The V and J genes are TRBV5-1 and TRBJ2-4, with 8 bases identical to TRBD2. The DNA end is more similar to TRBJ2-7, so the J call may be wrong. In germline, CDR1 is SGHRS, CDR2 YFSETQ. The CDR3 runs 17 residues. For the CDR3, the DNA is TGCGCCAGCAGCGGCAGGGGACTAGTGGGGGATACCTACGAGCAGTACTTC. This translates into CASSGRGLVGDTYEQYF.

This clonotype has ten or more counts. The chain couples TRBV30 to TRBJ2-7, with D unclear. V was shortened by 4 bases and J by 2 bases, with 9 bases between the two germline ends. The CDR3 consists of 12 residues. Germline-derived CDR1 and CDR2 are GTSNPN and SVGIG (reference sequence). CDR3 protein: CAWTIPPYEQYF. CDR3 coding DNA: TGTGCCTGGACTATCCCCCCCTACGAGCAGTACTTC.

About this clonotype: This could be a read error, since a much larger clone is one nucleotide away. The V call is TRBV18, the J call TRBJ1-3; D is perhaps TRBD1 (6 bases). There are 16 residues in the CDR3. V was clipped by 5 bases and J by 3 bases, with 17 bases between them. The germline CDR1 and CDR2 sequences are KGHSH and LQKENI. The CDR3 DNA sequence: TGTGCCAGCTCAAGCCGGAACAGGGTGGTTGGAAACACCATATATTTT. This translates into CASSSRNRVVGNTIYF.

This clonotype was detected ten times or more. This chain connects TRBV28 to TRBJ2-4; 7 bases align to TRBD2. The germline gives CDR1 MDHEN, CDR2 SYDVKM. Losses at the gene ends were 7 bases for V and 6 bases for J; bases not matched to a gene: 15. The CDR3 totals 16 residues. The CDR3 DNA follows: TGTGCCAGCAAACCCCGGGGCGGGAGTCGGGGAAACATTCAGTACTTC. It is translated as CASKPRGGSRGNIQYF.

This clonotype was seen ten or more times. V and J are TRBV18 and TRBJ2-2; D call uncertain. The CDR3 has 14 residues. CDR1 and CDR2 from the germline V gene are KGHSH and LQKENI. V shed 0 bases and J shed 4 bases, with 6 bases lying between them. CDR3 sequence: CASSPPRTTGELFF. The CDR3 DNA reads as TGTGCCAGCTCACCACCTAGGACCACCGGGGAGCTGTTTTTT.

In its sample, this clonotype was seen many times. The genes are TRBV5-1 and TRBJ2-2, with D possibly matching TRBD2 (5 bases). The germline gives CDR1 SGHRS, CDR2 YFSETQ. The CDR3 runs to 15 residues. Trimming took off 7 bases at V and 5 bases at J, with 18 bases between the two ends. CDR3 sequence: CASFPDGVGTGELFF. In DNA, the CDR3 is TGCGCCAGCTTTCCGGACGGGGTCGGGACCGGGGAGCTGTTTTTT.

Many counts were recorded for this clonotype. V usage is TRBV27 and J usage is TRBJ1-4; 7 nucleotides align to TRBD1. The CDR3 loop spans 16 amino acids. The germline gives CDR1 MNHEY, CDR2 SMNVEV (reference sequence). V shed 2 bases, J shed 3 bases, and the junction held 6 bases outside the gene matches. CDR3 in DNA: TGTGCCAGCAGTTTACTAAACAGGGGATCTAATGAAAAACTGTTTTTT. This codes for CASSLLNRGSNEKLFF.

This clonotype was observed many times. The genes are TRBV19 and TRBJ1-2, with 8 bases identical to TRBD1. V lost 10 bases and J lost 0; bases outside the gene matches: 7. Germline V gene lookup returns CDR1 LNHDA and CDR2 SQIVND (reference sequence). The length of the CDR3 is 14 residues. CDR3 amino acids: CATGQGPANYGYTF. For the CDR3, the DNA is TGTGCCACAGGACAGGGACCCGCTAACTATGGCTACACCTTC.

Points on this clonotype: It may be a read error: a sequence one base away is much more abundant. Lacking the conserved final phenylalanine or tryptophan, this CDR3 likely reflects a read error. This rearrangement joins TRBV6-5 to TRBJ1-1; possible D gene TRBD1, 6 bases. The CDR3 sequence is 14 residues long. V gave up 5 bases and J gave up 1 base, with 11 bases separating them. Looked up from germline, CDR1 is MNHEY and CDR2 is SVGAGI. CDR3 region: CASSPGRGNTEAFL. The CDR3 DNA reads TGTGCCAGCAGTCCAGGCAGGGGGAACACTGAAGCTTTCCTT.

Concerning this clonotype itself: A read error may be the cause here, since a much bigger clone is one base away. The chain is built from TRBV28 and TRBJ1-2; no reliable D call. CDR3 length: 13 residues. Germline V gene sequence: CDR1 MDHEN, CDR2 SYDVKM. V dropped 8 bases and J dropped 8 bases, with 18 bases sitting between them. CDR3 coding DNA: TGTGCCAGCGCCCACACGGTAGGGCAAGGCTACACCTTC. Translating gives CASAHTVGQGYTF.

This clonotype was picked up many times. The chain recombines TRBV20-1 with TRBJ2-1, with 13 positions matching TRBD2. V trimming: 6 bases; J trimming: 9 bases; junction bases outside the gene matches: 11. The germline V gene has CDR1 DFQATT and CDR2 SNEGSKA (reference sequence). The CDR3 covers 15 residues. CDR3 region: CSAPGLAGVWGEQFF. CDR3 coding DNA: TGCAGTGCCCCCGGACTAGCGGGAGTTTGGGGTGAGCAGTTCTTC.

The sample holds many counts of this clonotype. The rearrangement joins TRBV7-2 to TRBJ2-2, with D unclear. Looked up from germline, CDR1 is SGHTA and CDR2 is FQGNSA. V was cut by 1 base and J by 8 bases, with 8 bases left in between. The CDR3 loop spans 13 amino acids. The CDR3 bases are TGTGCCAGCAGCTTAGTGGTCCGGGGGGAGCTGTTTTTT. It yields the protein CASSLVVRGELFF.

This clonotype was found many times. The V and J genes are TRBV10-3 and TRBJ2-5; D not certain. Trimming stripped 0 bases from V and 0 bases from J, with 11 bases between. Germline V gives CDR1 ENHRY, CDR2 SYGVKD. The CDR3 is made up of 16 amino acids. In nucleotides, the CDR3 is TGTGCCATCAGTGAGTCTGAACTCCCGTACCAAGAGACCCAGTACTTC. It yields the protein CAISESELPYQETQYF.

This clonotype was counted at least ten times. The chain joins TRBV12-2 to TRBJ1-2. TRBV12-2 is flagged as a pseudogene. The CDR3 covers 17 residues. CDR3 amino acids: CASRVDMTPRKTYGYTF. CDR3 nucleotide sequence: TGTGCAAGTCGCGTCGATATGACTCCACGAAAGACCTATGGCTACACCTTC.

On this clonotype: A read error may explain this, as a much larger clone is one base away. The chain couples TRBV5-6 to TRBJ1-2; possible D gene TRBD1, 5 bases. From germline, CDR1 is SGHDT and CDR2 YYEEEE. The CDR3 has 15 amino acids. The CDR3 coding sequence is TGTGCCAGCAACTTGGGGGGTCCCTCCTTATATGGCTACACCTTC. This translates into CASNLGGPSLYGYTF.

This clonotype appeared many times. The chain joins TRBV7-9 to TRBJ1-4; D is uncertain. Germline CDR1 SEHNR, CDR2 FQNEAQ (reference sequence). The length of the CDR3 is 12 residues. V shed 2 bases and J shed 5 bases, with 3 bases lying between them. CDR3 amino acids: CASSLPNEKLFF. CDR3 bases: TGTGCCAGCAGCTTACCAAATGAAAAACTGTTTTTT.

This clonotype has ten or more counts. The rearrangement joins TRBV12-3 or TRBV12-4 to TRBJ1-2, with unresolved D. CDR3 length: 17 residues. V lost 5 bases to trimming and J lost 4 bases, with 23 bases between them. CDR3 sequence (DNA): TGTGCCAGCAGTAGGCGTCGCAGCTTCCGAAAGACCTATGGCTACACCTTC. It translates to CASSRRRSFRKTYGYTF.

This clonotype showed up many times. This sequence joins TRBV12-3 or TRBV12-4 and TRBJ2-3; a weak D match, TRBD1 (6 bases). The CDR3 extends over 14 amino acids. V lost 4 bases and J lost 7, with 15 bases in between. The CDR3 sequence: CASSSGQSQNTQYF. CDR3 nucleotides: TGTGCCAGCAGTTCCGGACAGTCCCAGAATACGCAGTATTTT.